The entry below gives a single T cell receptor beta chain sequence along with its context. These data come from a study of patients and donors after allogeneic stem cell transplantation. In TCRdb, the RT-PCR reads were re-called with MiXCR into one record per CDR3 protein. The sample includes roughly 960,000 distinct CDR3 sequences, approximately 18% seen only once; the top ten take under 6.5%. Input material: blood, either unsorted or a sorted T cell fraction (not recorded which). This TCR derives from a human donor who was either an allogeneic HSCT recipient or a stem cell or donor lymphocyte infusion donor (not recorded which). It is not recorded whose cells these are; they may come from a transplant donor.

This chain's CDR3 is CASSLRPGYGNTIYF. CDR3 in DNA: TGTGCCAGCAGTTTGCGGCCGGGCTATGGAAACACCATATATTTT. This chain joins TRBV12-3 or TRBV12-4 and TRBJ1-3; unclear D gene. CDR3 length: 15 residues. V lost 3 bases, J lost 3 bases, and 12 bases lay in between.